The 8 T cell receptor beta chains presented below share a single source sample, sequenced in a study of CD8+ T cells in alopecia areata. Specified treatment: oral pan-JAK inhibitor, 5-10 mg twice daily. It was cDNA, reverse transcribed from extracted RNA, that served as the sequencing template. Sequencing used immunoSEQ multiplex PCR; TCRdb keeps in-frame clones, though not all of them. This table holds 210,000 or so clones, approximately 65% found once. Sequenced here: CD4+ T cells sorted from blood, sampled around week 44, from a patient treated with tofacitinib. These TCRs come from a human donor with alopecia areata.

V is TRBV6-5 and J is TRBJ1-1, with TRBD1 identical over 7 bases. The V segment lost 5 bases and the J segment 1 base; nucleotides outside the gene matches: 7. Germline loops: CDR1 MNHEY, CDR2 SVGAGI. The CDR3 spans 15 residues. CDR3 in DNA: TGTGCCAGCAGTCTTCAACAGGGGCGGAACACTGAAGCTTTCTTT. Translation: CASSLQQGRNTEAFF.

The gene calls are TRBV18 and TRBJ2-5; possibly TRBD1 or TRBD2 for D (5 bases each). The CDR3 sequence is 14 residues long. V was clipped by 4 bases and J by 4 bases, with 13 bases between them. The germline V gene encodes CDR1 KGHSH and CDR2 LQKENI. In DNA, the CDR3 is TGTGCCAGCTCACAGGGGAGTCTGCGAGAGACCCAGTACTTC. Translating gives CASSQGSLRETQYF.

This chain links TRBV19 with TRBJ1-5; a weak D match, TRBD1 (6 bases). Germline assignment: CDR1 LNHDA and CDR2 SQIVND (reference sequence). Between the trimmed V and J ends, which lost 5 bases and 3 bases, there was a span of 14 bases. This CDR3 comprises 15 residues. The CDR3 loop is CASSGGQSINQPQHF. The CDR3 DNA follows: TGTGCCAGTAGTGGAGGACAGAGTATCAATCAGCCCCAGCATTTT.

The chain couples TRBV7-3 to TRBJ1-1; D perhaps matches TRBD1 (5 bases). This CDR3 has 14 amino acids. CDR1 is SGHTA and CDR2 is FQGTGA in the germline V gene. Trimming left V 5 bases short and J 0 bases short, with 10 bases between. CDR3 in DNA: TGTGCCAGCAGCAATGGGGGATTGAACACTGAAGCTTTCTTT. Protein product: CASSNGGLNTEAFF.

With respect to this clone: Other nucleotide sequences from this sample produce the same CDR3. The gene calls are TRBV5-1 and TRBJ1-1; D is unresolved. From germline, CDR1 is SGHRS and CDR2 YFSETQ. Trimming pared 0 bases from V and 5 bases from J, leaving 11 bases between. CDR3 length: 14 residues. The CDR3 sequence is CASSLAGGNTEAFF. CDR3 bases: TGCGCCAGCAGCTTGGCCGGAGGGAATACTGAAGCTTTCTTT.

The chain recombines TRBV4-3 with TRBJ1-1; D remains ambiguous. Deletions cut 1 base from V and 6 bases from J, with 15 bases between. The CDR3 runs to 15 residues. The germline CDR1 and CDR2 sequences are LGHNA and YSLEER. CDR3 coding DNA: TGCGCCAGCAGCCAAGCTGAGCGGCCCTACGCTGAAGCTTTCTTT. It yields the protein CASSQAERPYAEAFF.

The chain uses TRBV4-3 and TRBJ1-2, with 8 bases matching TRBD1. CDR3 length: 17 amino acids. Germline V gives CDR1 LGHNA, CDR2 YSLEER. J was trimmed by 6 bases and V by 0 bases; bases with no gene match: 12. CDR3 in amino acids: CASSQDIPKQGGDGYTF. For the CDR3, the DNA is TGCGCCAGCAGCCAAGATATCCCCAAACAGGGGGGGGATGGCTACACCTTC.

The CDR3 spells CATRTSGEYNEQFF. The CDR3 DNA sequence: TGTGCCACCCGGACTAGCGGGGAGTACAATGAGCAGTTCTTC. This sequence joins TRBV10-3 and TRBJ2-1; 12 nucleotides line up with TRBD2. The CDR3 is 14 residues long. Looked up from germline, CDR1 is ENHRY and CDR2 is SYGVKD. The junction had 5 bases not matched to a gene; V was cut back by 10 bases and J by 4 bases.